One and the same sample provided the 4 T cell receptor beta chains below, sequenced in a study of shared clonotypes between healthy human individuals. TCRdb's table, derived via immunoSEQ multiplex PCR, lists solely in-frame clones and lacks some. Of under 550,000 clones in the sample, approximately 95% were seen once. Specimen: naive CD4+ T cells sorted from blood. As to subset: CD45RA+ positively selected. These receptor sequences come from a woman aged 25 to 39 in good health.

J is TRBJ2-6 and V is TRBV10-2; tentative D call: TRBD1 (5 bases). The CDR3 spans 14 residues. The V end lost 8 bases, the J end lost 0 bases, and 8 bases lay between the germline ends. Germline CDR1 reads WSHSY; CDR2 reads SAAADI. The CDR3 is CASLDSSGANVLTF. The CDR3, as DNA: TGCGCCAGCCTAGACAGCTCTGGGGCCAACGTCCTGACTTTC.

The chain carries TRBV10-1 and TRBJ1-4, with D possibly being TRBD1 (6 bases). V was pared by 3 bases and J by 5 bases, with 10 bases between. The CDR3 runs to 14 residues. Germline V gene sequence: CDR1 WNHNN, CDR2 SYGVQD (reference sequence). CDR3 DNA sequence: TGCGCCAGCAGTGAAGGGGGTCTGAATGAAAAACTGTTTTTT. Translating gives CASSEGGLNEKLFF.

V and J are TRBV5-5 and TRBJ1-5, with TRBD1 matching over 7 bases. The trim removed 4 bases at V and 3 bases at J, leaving 13 bases unmatched. Germline values: CDR1 SGHKS, CDR2 YYEKEE (reference sequence). CDR3 length: 17 residues. In nucleotides, the CDR3 is TGTGCCAGCAGCGATAGATCGCAGGGGGGATTCAATCAGCCCCAGCATTTT. Translated: CASSDRSQGGFNQPQHF.

This clone was counted a single time. This chain uses TRBV21-1 with TRBJ1-5; the table's D gene call, TRBD1, was not cross checked with the DNA. TRBV21-1 is deemed a pseudogene. The CDR3 totals 16 residues. CDR3 protein: CASSKAARGRYQPQHF. Here the CDR3 DNA reads TGTGCCAGCAGCAAAGCCGCCAGGGGGCGATATCAGCCCCAGCATTTT.